This T cell receptor beta chain stems from a study of blood T cell repertoires in COVID-19. This CDR3 comprises 17 residues. Looked up from germline, CDR1 is SGHDN and CDR2 is FVKESK. Trimming cost V 4 bases and J 5 bases; bases outside gene matches: 15. This clone was picked up a small number of times. Data came from immunoSEQ multiplex PCR; TCRdb stores just in-frame clones and leaves some out. The sample lists 100,000 to 150,000 clones, 70% to 90% occurring once. This receptor was obtained from a man in his forties or fifties with acute or convalescent COVID-19. The specimen sequenced was peripheral blood. The chain joins TRBV14 to TRBJ2-3, with 7 bases identical to TRBD1. CDR3 bases: TGTGCCAGCAGCCCGTACAGGGACAGTAATATGGGAGATACGCAGTATTTT. It encodes CASSPYRDSNMGDTQYF.